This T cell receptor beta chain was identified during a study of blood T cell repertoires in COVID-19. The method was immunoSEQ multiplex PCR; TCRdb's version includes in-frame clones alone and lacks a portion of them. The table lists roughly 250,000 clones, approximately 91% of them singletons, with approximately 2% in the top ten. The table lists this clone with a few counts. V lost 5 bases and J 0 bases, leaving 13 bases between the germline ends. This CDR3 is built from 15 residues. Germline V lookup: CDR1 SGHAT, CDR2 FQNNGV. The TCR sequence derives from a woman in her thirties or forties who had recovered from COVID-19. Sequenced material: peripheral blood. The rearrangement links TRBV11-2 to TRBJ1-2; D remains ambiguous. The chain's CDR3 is CASSPRRDSNYGYTF. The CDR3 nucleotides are TGTGCCAGCAGCCCGAGACGGGATTCTAACTATGGCTACACCTTC.